This TCR beta chain was sequenced in a study of CD8+ T cells in alopecia areata. This clone showed up many times. The treatment denotes: oral pan-JAK inhibitor, 5-10 mg twice daily. Reverse transcription of extracted RNA yielded cDNA, which provided the sequencing template. The data were produced by immunoSEQ multiplex PCR, yet TCRdb's version contains in-frame clones alone and is incomplete. The sample contains some 180,000 clones, roughly half of which appear only once. The CDR3 totals 15 residues. Germline CDR1 reads MNHEY; CDR2 reads SMNVEV (reference sequence). V was cut by 7 bases and J by 1 base, with 14 bases left in between.

The sample consisted of CD8+ T cells sorted from blood, taken at approximately week 52, from a patient treated with tofacitinib. This sequence joins TRBV27 and TRBJ2-4; D gene ambiguous. The receptor was derived from a human donor with alopecia areata. The CDR3 loop reads CASTTGDGAKNIQYF. As DNA, the CDR3 is TGTGCCAGCACCACGGGCGATGGGGCCAAAAACATTCAGTACTTC.